This is a list of T cell receptor beta chains from one sample in a study of cytomegalovirus exposure and HLA in healthy donors. The data were produced by immunoSEQ multiplex PCR, yet TCRdb's version contains in-frame clones alone and is incomplete. The sample consists of more than 90,000 clones, about 79% of them appearing once. The sequenced material came from PBMCs. The origin of the receptors is a man aged 50-59 years in good health and CMV-seronegative. The CDR3 runs from the conserved cysteine through the conserved F or W. The D gene is left open where the match is weak. Clone size, where shown, is once, few, many, or a class for clones that have expanded.

CDR3aa	CDR3nt	j_gene	len	d_gene	v_gene	abundance
CASSQDPASGRGFLAKNIQYF	TGCGCCAGCAGCCAAGATCCGGCTAGCGGGAGGGGATTTCTAGCCAAAAACATTCAGTACTTC	TRBJ2-4	21	TRBD2	TRBV4-3	.
CASSEGPGLYEQYF	TGCGCCAGCAGTGAAGGCCCAGGGTTGTACGAGCAGTACTTC	TRBJ2-7	14	.	TRBV10-1	.
CASSSGTGRNQPQHF	TGTGCCAGCAGTTCCGGGACAGGGCGTAATCAGCCCCAGCATTTT	TRBJ1-5	15	TRBD1	TRBV28	.
CASSQQGKGSDQPQHF	TGTGCCAGCAGTCAACAGGGTAAAGGATCGGATCAGCCCCAGCATTTT	TRBJ1-5	16	.	TRBV28	.
CASSLTGAFNYGYTF	TGTGCCAGCAGTTTGACAGGGGCATTTAACTATGGCTACACCTTC	TRBJ1-2	15	TRBD1	TRBV28	.
CASRSGGANVLTF	TGTGCCAGCAGGTCGGGGGGGGCCAACGTCCTGACTTTC	TRBJ2-6	13	.	TRBV5-6	few
CASSDLGGARDVTDTQYF	TGCGCCAGCAGTGATCTGGGGGGAGCTCGGGATGTTACAGATACGCAGTATTTT	TRBJ2-3	18	.	TRBV10-1	.
CASSSQGWGGGYTF	TGTGCCAGCAGCTCGCAAGGGTGGGGGGGAGGCTACACCTTC	TRBJ1-2	14	.	TRBV7-2	.
CATLYNEQFF	TGTGCCACCCTATACAATGAGCAGTTCTTC	TRBJ2-1	10	.	TRBV28	.
CAISGQYDQPQHF	TGTGCCATCAGCGGACAATATGATCAGCCCCAGCATTTT	TRBJ1-5	13	.	TRBV10-3	once
CSREANYGYTF	TGCAGTCGGGAGGCAAACTATGGCTACACCTTC	TRBJ1-2	11	.	TRBV20-1	.
CASKVGQGEDYEQYF	TGTGCCAGCAAGGTCGGACAGGGGGAGGACTACGAGCAGTACTTC	TRBJ2-7	15	TRBD1	TRBV28	few
CASSLWGSGTDTQYF	TGTGCCAGCAGTTTATGGGGCTCAGGCACAGATACGCAGTATTTT	TRBJ2-3	15	.	TRBV28	.
CASSIGQGAYEQFF	TGTGCCAGTAGTATCGGGCAGGGGGCGTATGAGCAGTTCTTC	TRBJ2-1	14	TRBD1	TRBV19	.
CASSLEGGSHEQFF	TGTGCCAGCAGCTTAGAGGGCGGGAGCCATGAGCAGTTCTTC	TRBJ2-1	14	TRBD2	TRBV7-6	.
CSVEEAGPGANVLTF	TGCAGCGTTGAGGAAGCGGGACCCGGGGCCAACGTCCTGACTTTC	TRBJ2-6	15	TRBD2	TRBV29-1	.
CASSVNTYGEQYF	TGTGCCAGCAGCGTGAATACCTACGGGGAGCAGTACTTC	TRBJ2-7	13	.	TRBV7-2	.
CASALVGLAGANEQFF	TGTGCCAGCGCCCTAGTTGGACTAGCGGGAGCAAATGAGCAGTTCTTC	TRBJ2-1	16	TRBD2	TRBV7-6	.
CASSSNRGYYTF	TGTGCCAGCAGCTCGAACCGAGGGTACTACACCTTC	TRBJ1-2	12	.	TRBV5-6	.
CASSPQGANNEQYF	TGTGCCAGCAGCCCACAGGGGGCTAACAACGAGCAGTACTTC	TRBJ2-7	14	TRBD1	TRBV7-2	.